This T cell receptor beta chain was found in a study of metastatic and nonmetastatic thyroid tumors. Points from the study as a whole: Across blood and tumor, TCR beta diversity in malignant thyroid tumors was reportedly significantly higher than in benign nodules.

TCRdb re-clonotyped the PCR reads via MiXCR. The profile covers more than 35,000 clones, with about 17% appearing a single time and around 5.9% taken by the ten largest. There were no patients who had received any treatment before thyroid surgery. This clone has a handful of counts. What it recognizes is unknown. Deletions cut 9 bases from V and 0 bases from J, with 15 bases between. Germline CDR1 reads SNHLY; CDR2 reads FYNNEI. This CDR3 region has 14 residues. The sequenced sample consisted of blood. The receptor was derived from a male donor with papillary thyroid cancer or a benign thyroid nodule (not recorded which). Some clones in this sample may be carry-over from other donors' samples. The chain couples TRBV2 to TRBJ2-7; D might be TRBD2 (5 bases). CDR3 coding DNA: TGTGCCAGGATCGGGAAAGTGAGCTCCTACGAGCAGTACTTC. Translated: CARIGKVSSYEQYF.